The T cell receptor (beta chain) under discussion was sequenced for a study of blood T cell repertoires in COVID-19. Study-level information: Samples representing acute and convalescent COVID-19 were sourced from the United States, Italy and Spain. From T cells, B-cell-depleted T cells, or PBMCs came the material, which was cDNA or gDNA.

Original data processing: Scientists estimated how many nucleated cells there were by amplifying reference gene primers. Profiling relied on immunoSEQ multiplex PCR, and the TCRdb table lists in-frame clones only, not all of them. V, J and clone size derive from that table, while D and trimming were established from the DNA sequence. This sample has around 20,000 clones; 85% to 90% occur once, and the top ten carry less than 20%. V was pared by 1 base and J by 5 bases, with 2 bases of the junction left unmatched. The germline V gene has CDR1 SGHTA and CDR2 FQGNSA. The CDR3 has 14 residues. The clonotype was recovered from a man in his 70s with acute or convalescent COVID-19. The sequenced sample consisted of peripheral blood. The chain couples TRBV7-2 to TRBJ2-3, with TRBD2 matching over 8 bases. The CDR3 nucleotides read TGTGCCAGCAGCTTAGGACTAGCGCTAGATACGCAGTATTTT. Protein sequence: CASSLGLALDTQYF.